The 7 T cell receptor beta chains presented below share a single source sample, sequenced in a study of blood T cells in healthy people across ages. Together with a sample-barcoded 5' primer, a J-beta primer mix was included in a second PCR lasting about 6 to 11 cycles. TCRdb reanalysed the 5' RACE reads using MiXCR and keeps one entry per CDR3 protein. The sample yields some 1.5 million distinct CDR3 sequences, approximately 39% seen once. Sequencing was performed on blood. The receptors were gathered from a woman in her late teens or twenties in good health.

A few counts support this clonotype. CDR3 DNA sequence: TGTGCCAGCAGTGAATTTATAGGTCAGCCCCAGCATTTT. Its translation: CASSEFIGQPQHF. The chain has TRBV6-1 and TRBJ1-5; D not resolved. Germline assignment: CDR1 MNHNS and CDR2 SASEGT. The CDR3 sequence is 13 residues long. The V end lost 2 bases, the J end lost 6 bases, and 8 bases lay between the germline ends.

The chain combines TRBV20-1 with TRBJ1-1, with TRBD1 matching over 8 bases. Per the germline V gene, CDR1 is DFQATT and CDR2 is SNEGSKA (reference sequence). Trimming cost V 6 bases and J 1 base; bases outside gene matches: 10. The CDR3 runs 15 residues. The CDR3 here is CSARQGSYTNTEAFF. CDR3 sequence (DNA): TGCAGTGCCAGACAGGGGAGCTACACGAACACTGAAGCTTTCTTT.

The CDR3 protein is CSARILGQPAKNIQYF. CDR3 nucleotide sequence: TGCAGTGCTAGGATATTGGGACAGCCGGCCAAAAACATTCAGTACTTC. This chain joins TRBV20-1 and TRBJ2-7; 7 bases align to TRBD1. The DNA end is more similar to TRBJ2-4, so the J call may be wrong. Germline V CDR1 and CDR2: DFQATT, SNEGSKA (reference sequence). CDR3 length: 16 residues.

The V gene is TRBV12-3 or TRBV12-4, the J gene TRBJ1-1; TRBD1 matches 11 bases. CDR3 length: 16 residues. V was pared by 6 bases and J by 5 bases, with 11 bases of the junction left unmatched. The CDR3 here is CASSQDRGQRGTEAFF. CDR3 nucleotide sequence: TGTGCCAGCAGCCAGGACAGGGGGCAAAGGGGGACTGAAGCTTTCTTT.

This clonotype has a count of ten or more. The chain has TRBV12-3 or TRBV12-4 and TRBJ1-1, with a weak D call TRBD1 (6 bases). This CDR3 is 14 amino acids long. V dropped 6 bases and J dropped 5 bases, with 16 bases sitting between them. CDR3 protein: CASRKRTVGTEAFF. The CDR3, as DNA: TGTGCCAGCAGGAAACGGACAGTAGGTACTGAAGCTTTCTTT.

This chain connects TRBV7-9 to TRBJ2-2; D gene uncertain. The ends were cut back, 3 bases at V and 6 bases at J, with 5 bases in the middle. Per the germline V gene, CDR1 is SEHNR and CDR2 is FQNEAQ (reference sequence). The CDR3 loop spans 12 amino acids. CDR3 coding DNA: TGTGCCAGCAGCTTCTTCGCCGGGGAGCTGTTTTTT. Protein product: CASSFFAGELFF. The complete variable domain, with remaining parts taken from reference TRBV7-9 and TRBJ2-2, reads DTGVSQNPRHKITKRGQNVTFRCDPISEHNRLYWYRQTLGQGPEFLTYFQNEAQLEKSRLLSDRFSAERPKGSFSTLEIQRTEQGDSAMYLCASSFFAGELFFGEGSRLTVL.

The chain carries TRBV11-1 and TRBJ1-1; D is possibly TRBD1 (6 bases). The CDR3 sequence is 14 residues long. Germline V gene sequence: CDR1 SGHAT, CDR2 FQDESV (reference sequence). The ends were cut back, 5 bases at V and 4 bases at J, with 14 bases in the middle. The CDR3: CASSVVTGFTEAFF. The CDR3 nucleotides read TGTGCCAGCAGCGTCGTCACAGGGTTCACTGAAGCTTTCTTT.